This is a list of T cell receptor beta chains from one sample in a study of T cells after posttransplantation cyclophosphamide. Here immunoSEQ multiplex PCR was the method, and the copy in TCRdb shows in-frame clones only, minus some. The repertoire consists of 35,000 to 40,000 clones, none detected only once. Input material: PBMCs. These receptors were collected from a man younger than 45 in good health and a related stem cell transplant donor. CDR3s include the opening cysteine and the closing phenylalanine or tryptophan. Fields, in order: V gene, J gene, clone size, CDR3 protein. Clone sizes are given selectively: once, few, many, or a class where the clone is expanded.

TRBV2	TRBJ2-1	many	CASSPGGDEQFF
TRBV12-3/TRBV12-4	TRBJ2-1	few	CASSLGLADNEQFF
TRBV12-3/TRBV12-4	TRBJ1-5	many	CASSLKGETGPQHF
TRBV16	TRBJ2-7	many	CASSQNRGEQYF
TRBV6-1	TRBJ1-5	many	CASSTANNNQPQHF
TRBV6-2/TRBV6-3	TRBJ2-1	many	CASSTPGGGYYNEQFF
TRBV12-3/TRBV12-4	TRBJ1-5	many	CASSFGDRGRNQPQHF
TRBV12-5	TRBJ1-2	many	CASGLVRDYGYTF
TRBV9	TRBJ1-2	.	CASSAGQGNYGYTF
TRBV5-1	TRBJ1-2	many	CASSLGRGQDGYTF
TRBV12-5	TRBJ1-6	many	CASGVGVRGAEPLHF
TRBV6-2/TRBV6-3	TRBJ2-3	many	CASSFASSDTQYF
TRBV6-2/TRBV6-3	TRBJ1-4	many	CASSLRGDRANNEKLFF
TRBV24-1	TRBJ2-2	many	CATSDLPGWGAGELFF
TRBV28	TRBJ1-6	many	CASTSPGGYSPLHF
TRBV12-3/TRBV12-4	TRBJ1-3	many	CASSRTDANTIYF
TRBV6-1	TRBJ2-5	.	CASSLQSGTQETQYF
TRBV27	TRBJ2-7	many	CASSRRGGLGYF
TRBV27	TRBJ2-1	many	CASSFVQYNEQFF
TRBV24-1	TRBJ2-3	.	CATSAAGTGVFTDTQYF
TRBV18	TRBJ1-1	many	CASSWTGTEAFF
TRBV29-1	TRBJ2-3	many	CSVDYSSDTQYF
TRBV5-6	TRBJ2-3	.	CASSLAGLAGGRGSATQYF
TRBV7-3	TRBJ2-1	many	CASSLGLPGDEQFF
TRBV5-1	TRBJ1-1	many	CASSLLQGGTEAFF
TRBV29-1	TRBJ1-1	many	CSVRREEDSEAFF
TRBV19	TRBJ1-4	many	CASSIWSTATNEKLFF
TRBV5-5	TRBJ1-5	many	CASSHTGTGNQPQHF
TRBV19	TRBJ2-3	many	CASSLLLAGDLPDTQYF
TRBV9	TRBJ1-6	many	CASSGMGQGSSPLHF
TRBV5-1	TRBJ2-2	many	CASSWGDRFNTGELFF
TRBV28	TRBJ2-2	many	CASSYTTSWDSFTGELFF
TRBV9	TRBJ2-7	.	CASSVDPGGGGEQYF
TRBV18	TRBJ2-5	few	CASSGTSGGQGETQYF
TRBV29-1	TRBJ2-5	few	CSVARGTSYQETQYF
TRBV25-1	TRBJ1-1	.	CASSLGTGKNTEAFF
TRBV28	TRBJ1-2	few	CATQQNYGYTF
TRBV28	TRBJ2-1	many	CASSSLGINEQFF
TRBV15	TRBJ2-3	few	CATSRGAGDTDTQYF
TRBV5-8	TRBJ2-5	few	CASSFKTGTGGETQYF